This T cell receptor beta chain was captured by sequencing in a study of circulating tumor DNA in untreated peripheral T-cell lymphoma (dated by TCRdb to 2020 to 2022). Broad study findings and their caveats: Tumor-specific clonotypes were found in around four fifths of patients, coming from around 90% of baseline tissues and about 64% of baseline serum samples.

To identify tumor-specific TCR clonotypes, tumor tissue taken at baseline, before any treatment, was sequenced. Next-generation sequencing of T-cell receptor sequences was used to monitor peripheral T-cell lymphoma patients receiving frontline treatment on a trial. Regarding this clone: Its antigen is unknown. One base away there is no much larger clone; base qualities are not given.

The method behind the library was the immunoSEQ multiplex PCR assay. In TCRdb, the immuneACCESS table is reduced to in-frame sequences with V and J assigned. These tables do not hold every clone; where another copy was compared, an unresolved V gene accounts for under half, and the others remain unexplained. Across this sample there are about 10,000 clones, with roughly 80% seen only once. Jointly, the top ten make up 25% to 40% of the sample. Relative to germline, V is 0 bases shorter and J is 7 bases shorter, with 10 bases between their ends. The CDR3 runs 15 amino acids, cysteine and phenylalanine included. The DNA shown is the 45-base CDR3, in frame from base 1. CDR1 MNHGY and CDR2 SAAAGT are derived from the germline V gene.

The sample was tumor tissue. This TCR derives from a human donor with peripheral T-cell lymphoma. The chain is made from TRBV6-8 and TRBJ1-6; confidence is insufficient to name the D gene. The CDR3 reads CASSYSNAGNSPLHF. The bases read TGTGCCAGCAGTTACTCGAATGCGGGGAATTCACCCCTCCACTTT.